This TCR beta chain was observed in a study of blood T cells in healthy people across ages. Study-wide findings and caveats: Conclusively comparing naive with antigen-experienced cells was impossible with unsorted PBMCs. Diversity estimates drawn from one million T cells were deemed underestimates. Fewer expanded clones and more diversity marked long-lived versus aged donors.

Combining a sample-barcoded 5' primer with a J-beta primer mix, a second PCR ran for about 7 to 12 cycles. TCRdb called the 5' RACE reads again in MiXCR, with one record for every CDR3 protein. The sample consists of 1.5 million to 2 million distinct CDR3 sequences, about two fifths of them appearing once. The V and J ends lost 1 base and 9 bases respectively, with 16 bases between them. Germline-derived CDR1 and CDR2 are SEHNR and FQNEAQ (reference sequence). CDR3 length: 15 amino acids. The donors, healthy Caucasians from Russia, were aged roughly 6 to 100. This clonotype was counted only a few times. The antigen remains unidentified.

The V gene is TRBV7-9, the J gene TRBJ1-5; D gene uncertain. This TCR was sampled from a human donor in good health. Sequenced: blood. This chain's CDR3 is CASSLGQGRTAPQHF. In nucleotides, the CDR3 is TGTGCCAGCAGCTTAGGGCAAGGGCGCACGGCGCCCCAGCATTTT.